This T cell receptor beta chain appears in the sequencing data of a study of cytomegalovirus exposure and HLA in healthy donors. Study conclusions and caveats: Rates of TCR association differed by HLA locus in a later analysis, with DRB1 highest and HLA-C lowest. It was reportedly the case that the classifier diagnosed cytomegalovirus status with high specificity and sensitivity.

A note on this clone: Antigen: not known.

Unmatched junction bases numbered 4, after V lost 3 bases and J lost 4 bases. Germline V gene data show CDR1 as SGHRS and CDR2 as YFSETQ. The CDR3 covers 15 residues. Those who donated were healthy bone marrow donors. PCR used 60 Vbeta primers and 13 Jbeta primers. Only in-frame clones appear in the TCRdb table, and some are missing; sequencing was by immunoSEQ multiplex PCR. The table has about 210,000 clones, 78% seen once. The specimen sequenced was PBMCs. The receptor was isolated from a woman aged 25-40 years in good health and CMV-seropositive. The V and J genes are TRBV5-1 and TRBJ2-7, with 13 bases identical to TRBD2. The CDR3 is CASSYGLAGAYEQYF. For the CDR3, the DNA is TGCGCCAGCAGCTACGGACTAGCGGGAGCTTACGAGCAGTACTTC.